This T cell receptor (beta chain) stems from a study of OX40 agonist ivuxolimab in advanced cancers. Broadly, across the study: Ivuxolimab, which targeted the costimulatory receptor OX40 (CD134), was an agonistic, fully human IgG2 monoclonal antibody. Partial responses occurred in three dose-escalation patients, of whom one had hepatocellular carcinoma and two had cutaneous melanoma. The point of sequencing TCRbeta in the periphery was to test whether ivuxolimab changed TCR sequence diversity and drove clonal T-cell expansion. Intravenous ivuxolimab was administered to patients every 2 weeks at six dose levels: 0.01, 0.1, 0.3, 1.5, 3 and 10 mg/kg. The monotherapy dose-escalation portion (N of about 50 patients) of the phase I ivuxolimab trial is reported in the paper. In the dose-escalation cohort, 82.7% of patients were male, and the mean age was about 55 years, with a range of roughly 20 to 80. Of the approximately 50 dose-escalation patients, hepatocellular carcinoma was present in around 20, melanoma in roughly 15, renal cell carcinoma in 9 and head and neck cancer in 9. Prior anti-PD-1, anti-PD-L1 or anti-CTLA-4 therapy was permitted, and checkpoint inhibitors had been received by more than 35% of dose-escalation patients. The full study reports these points: On average, CD8+ T cells showed more expanded clones than CD4+ T cells after ivuxolimab. In the 0.1-3.0 mg/kg groups, partial responders had among the lowest normalized peripheral clonal expansion, particularly in CD8+ T cells. At doses from 0.1 to 3.0 mg/kg, clonal expansion was seen in both CD4+ and CD8+ blood T cells between baseline and week 6. Low levels of normalized T-cell clonal expansion were also shown by some nonresponding patients. Antigen specificity was not determined for the clonally expanded peripheral T cells.

Genomic DNA was extracted from sorted cells for sequencing of the TCRbeta CDR3 region. The immunoSEQ Assay was used for sequencing of TCRbeta CDR3 regions. TCRdb retrieved this table from immuneACCESS and kept in-frame rearrangements only. Not all clones are present; in checked studies, unresolved V genes account for under half, and no reason is known for the remainder. The sample contains around 63,000 clones, over 75% of them found a single time. About 0.25% of the sample goes to the ten largest clones. For this clone: The antigen it recognizes is unknown. Base quality data are lacking; no much larger clone is found one base away.

The trial excluded patients who had a history of autoimmune disease or were on systemic immunosuppression. Peripheral blood for TCR sequencing was collected from all dose cohorts at baseline, on cycle 4 day 1, and on cycle 7 day 1. The samples were taken from a phase I, first-in-human, multicenter, open-label dose-escalation trial of ivuxolimab. Adults with locally advanced or metastatic melanoma, renal cell, hepatocellular, or head and neck squamous cell carcinoma were enrolled in the trial. Before TCR sequencing, CD4+ T cells and CD8+ T cells were sorted from peripheral blood as separate populations. V was cut back by 3 bases and J by 1 base, leaving a gap of 13 bases between them. The CDR3, cysteine through phenylalanine, is 15 amino acids long. Of all the DNA, just the CDR3 is kept, 45 bases in frame from base 1. In the germline V gene (reference sequence), CDR1 corresponds to LNHDA and CDR2 to SQIVND.

The chain is encoded by TRBV19 joined to TRBJ2-7; the D gene assignment is ambiguous. The material sequenced was CD4+ or CD8+ T cells sorted from blood, taken in a trial of the OX40 agonist ivuxolimab. This sequence originates from an adult with an advanced solid tumor such as melanoma, head and neck, liver or kidney cancer. Here is the DNA: TGTGCCAGTAGTATTAAGTGGGTCCAGTCCTACGAGCAGTACTTC. Translated, it gives CASSIKWVQSYEQYF.